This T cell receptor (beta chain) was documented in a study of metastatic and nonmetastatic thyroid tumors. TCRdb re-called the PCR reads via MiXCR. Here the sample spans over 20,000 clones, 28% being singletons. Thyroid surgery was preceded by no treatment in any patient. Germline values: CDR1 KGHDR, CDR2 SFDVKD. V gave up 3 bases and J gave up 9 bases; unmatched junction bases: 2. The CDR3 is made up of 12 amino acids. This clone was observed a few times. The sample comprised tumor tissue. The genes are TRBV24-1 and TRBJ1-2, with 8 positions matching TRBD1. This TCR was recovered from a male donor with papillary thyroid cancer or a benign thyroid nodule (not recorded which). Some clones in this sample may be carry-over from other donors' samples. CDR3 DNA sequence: TGTGCCACCAGTGATCGACAGGGGAGCTACACCTTC. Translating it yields CATSDRQGSYTF.